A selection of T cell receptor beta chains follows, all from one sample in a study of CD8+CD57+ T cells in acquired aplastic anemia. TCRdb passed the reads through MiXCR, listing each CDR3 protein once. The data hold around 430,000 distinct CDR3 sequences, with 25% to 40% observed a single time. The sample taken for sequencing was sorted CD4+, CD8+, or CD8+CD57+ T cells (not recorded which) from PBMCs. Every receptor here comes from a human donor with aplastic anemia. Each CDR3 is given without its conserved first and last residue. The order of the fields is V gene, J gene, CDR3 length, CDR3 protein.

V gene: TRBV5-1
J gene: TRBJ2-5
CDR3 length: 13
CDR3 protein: ASRSEGLSQETQY

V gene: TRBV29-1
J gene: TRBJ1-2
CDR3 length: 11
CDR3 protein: SVRTQTGYGYT

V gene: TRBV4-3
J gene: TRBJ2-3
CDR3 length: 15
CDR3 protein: ASSQEVVGGQADTQY

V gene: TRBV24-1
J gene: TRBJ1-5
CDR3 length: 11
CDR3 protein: ATSDFSGQPQH

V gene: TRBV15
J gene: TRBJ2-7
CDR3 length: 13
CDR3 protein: ATSSLDRGLYEQY

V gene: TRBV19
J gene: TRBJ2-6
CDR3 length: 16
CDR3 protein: ASSIADRGISGANVLT

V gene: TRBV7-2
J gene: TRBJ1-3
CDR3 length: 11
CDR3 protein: ASSPVGGNTIY

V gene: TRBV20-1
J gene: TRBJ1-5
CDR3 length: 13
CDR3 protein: SASTGTASNQPQH

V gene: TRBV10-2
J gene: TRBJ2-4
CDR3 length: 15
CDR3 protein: ASSESRGHSAKNIQY

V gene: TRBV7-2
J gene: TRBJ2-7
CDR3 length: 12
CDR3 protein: ASSVTGGPYEQY

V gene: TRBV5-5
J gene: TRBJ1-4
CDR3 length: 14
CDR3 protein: ASSFKGSTTNEKLF

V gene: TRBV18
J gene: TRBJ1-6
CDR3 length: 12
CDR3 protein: ASSPGGMDSPLH

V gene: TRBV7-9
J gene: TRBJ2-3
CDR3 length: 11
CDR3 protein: ASSLSIGDTQC

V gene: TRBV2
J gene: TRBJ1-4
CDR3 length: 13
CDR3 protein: ASSTRGAANEKLF

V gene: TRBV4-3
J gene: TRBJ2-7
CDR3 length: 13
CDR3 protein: ASSQVSVGSYEQY

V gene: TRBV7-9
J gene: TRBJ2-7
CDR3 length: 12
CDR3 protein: ASSRTGDVHEQY

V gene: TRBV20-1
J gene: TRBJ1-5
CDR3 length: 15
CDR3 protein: SARPSGRQYRNQPQH

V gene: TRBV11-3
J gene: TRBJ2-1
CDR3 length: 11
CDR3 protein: ASSLVGFDEQF

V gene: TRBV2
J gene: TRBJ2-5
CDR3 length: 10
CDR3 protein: ASDGRGETQY

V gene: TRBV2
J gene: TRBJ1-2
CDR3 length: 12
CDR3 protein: ATLEAGTAYGYT

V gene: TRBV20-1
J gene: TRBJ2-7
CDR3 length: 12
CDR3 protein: SAPLVGVSYEQY

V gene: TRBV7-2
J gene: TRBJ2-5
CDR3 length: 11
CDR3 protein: ASKAARQETQY

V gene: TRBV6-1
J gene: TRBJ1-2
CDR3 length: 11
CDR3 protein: ASSAEGGGGYT

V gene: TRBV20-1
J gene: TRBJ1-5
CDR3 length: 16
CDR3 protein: SARGRYRGFLGNQPQH

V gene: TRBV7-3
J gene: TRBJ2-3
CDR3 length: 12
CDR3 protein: ASSLGPFTDTQY

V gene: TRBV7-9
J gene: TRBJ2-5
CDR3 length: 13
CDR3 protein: ASSYLRQGAETQY

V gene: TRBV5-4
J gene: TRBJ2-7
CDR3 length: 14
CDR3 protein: ASSFGTSGSAYEQY

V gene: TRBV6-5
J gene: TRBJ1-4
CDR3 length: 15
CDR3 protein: ASSYLGQGATNEKLF

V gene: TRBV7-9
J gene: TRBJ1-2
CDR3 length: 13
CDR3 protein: ASSLVMERLHGYT